The present T cell receptor (beta chain) was sequenced within a study of cytomegalovirus exposure and HLA in healthy donors. This clone has just one count. The antigen remains undetermined. CDR3 size: 15 residues. Germline assignment: CDR1 PRHDT and CDR2 FYEKMQ (reference sequence). V gave up 0 bases and J gave up 0 bases, with 3 bases separating them. PCR involved 60 Vbeta and 13 Jbeta primers. The assay was immunoSEQ multiplex PCR, and TCRdb's table has in-frame clones only and misses some. Of 80,000 to 100,000 clones listed, about 80% are singletons. Study observations and caveats: In a later analysis, TCR beta V- and J-gene trimming was associated with a missense DCLRE1C variant.

This chain joins TRBV13 and TRBJ1-6, with no clear D. The specimen was PBMCs. The sequence came from a man between 18 and 35 years old in good health and CMV-seropositive. The CDR3 reads CASSLGSSYNSPLHF. The CDR3 DNA sequence: TGTGCCAGCAGCTTAGGGAGCTCCTATAATTCACCCCTCCACTTT.